This TCR beta chain was obtained from a study of PD-1 blockade in classical Hodgkin lymphoma. Time point described: cycle 4 day 1 (C4D1), after about 6 weeks of nivolumab. There was relapse after autologous stem cell transplantation in every patient, and there was variation in brentuximab vedotin exposure. CDR3 length: 15 residues. Germline CDR1 is LGHNA and CDR2 is YNFKEQ. With 5 bases removed from V and 1 base from J, the gap between germline ends came to 12 bases. Here immunoSEQ multiplex PCR was the method, and the copy in TCRdb shows in-frame clones only, minus some. The sample lists about 27,000 clones; over 60% were seen once.

The material was peripheral blood mononuclear cells (PBMCs), obtained before the fourth cycle of nivolumab. The receptor's source is a human donor with classical Hodgkin lymphoma. The rearrangement uses TRBV4-2 and TRBJ1-3, with D uncertain. The DNA for the CDR3 is TGTGCCAGCAGCTCCGGGAGGGCTTCTGGAAACACCATATATTTT. As protein: CASSSGRASGNTIYF.